This is a list of T cell receptor beta chains from one sample in a study of blood T cell repertoires in COVID-19. Clones were read by immunoSEQ multiplex PCR, and TCRdb kept only the in-frame ones, dropping some. The sample consists of some 160,000 clones, about 80% of them appearing once. Sample: PBMCs or T cells enriched from blood (not recorded which). The receptors shown here come from a woman in her 70s in a cohort exposed to, infected with or recovered from COVID-19 (not recorded which). Each CDR3 is given with its conserved first and last residue. A D gene is named only where the DNA matches it firmly. A clone size is listed for some rows: how often the clone was seen (once, few, many), or a class if it is expanded.

j_call d_call v_call clone_size cdr3_aa cdr3_nt
TRBJ1-2 NA TRBV24-1 once CATSDFRHYYGYTF TGTGCCACCAGTGATTTCAGGCACTACTATGGCTACACCTTC
TRBJ2-2 TRBD1 TRBV7-9 NA CASSLNRGLAATGELFF TGTGCCAGCAGCCTCAACAGGGGGCTAGCGGCCACCGGGGAGCTGTTTTTT
TRBJ2-1 TRBD2 TRBV24-1 NA CATSDLGTSGSGEQFF TGTGCCACCAGTGATTTGGGGACTAGCGGGAGTGGTGAGCAGTTCTTC
TRBJ1-1 NA TRBV28 NA CASSPRDQGLGEAFF TGTGCCAGCAGTCCTCGGGACCAGGGGCTGGGTGAAGCTTTCTTT
TRBJ2-2 NA TRBV11-3 NA CASSDPPGTGELFF TGTGCCAGCAGTGATCCCCCAGGCACCGGGGAGCTGTTTTTT
TRBJ2-4 NA TRBV7-8 NA CASSLITGNIQYF TGTGCCAGCAGCTTGATTACAGGGAACATTCAGTACTTC
TRBJ2-7 NA TRBV7-9 NA CASSLGTGAYEQYF TGTGCCAGCAGCTTAGGAACGGGAGCCTACGAGCAGTACTTC
TRBJ2-1 NA TRBV5-1 NA CASSGGRTDPRDEQFF TGCGCCAGCAGCGGGGGGAGGACGGACCCACGGGATGAGCAGTTCTTC
TRBJ2-3 NA TRBV18 NA CASRVEHGTDTQYF TGTGCCAGCCGGGTGGAGCACGGAACAGATACGCAGTATTTT
TRBJ2-2 NA TRBV4-3 NA CASSQEWVGAANTGELFF TGCGCCAGCAGCCAAGAGTGGGTAGGAGCCGCGAACACCGGGGAGCTGTTTTTT
TRBJ2-3 NA TRBV5-1 few CASKETPSTDTQYF TGCGCCAGCAAGGAGACTCCCAGCACAGATACGCAGTATTTT
TRBJ2-7 NA TRBV2 NA CASRKEVTSDEQYF TGTGCCAGCAGGAAGGAGGTGACGTCGGACGAGCAGTACTTC
TRBJ2-5 NA TRBV7-9 NA CASSLPAGMGETQYF TGTGCCAGCAGCTTACCGGCAGGGATGGGAGAGACCCAGTACTTC
TRBJ2-1 NA TRBV6-4 NA CASSEEGGYNEQFF TGTGCCAGCAGTGAAGAAGGCGGGTACAATGAGCAGTTCTTC
TRBJ1-5 NA TRBV4-1 NA CASSQPTGSGNQPQHF TGCGCCAGCAGCCAACCCACAGGGTCGGGCAATCAGCCCCAGCATTTT
TRBJ1-1 TRBD1 TRBV4-2 NA CASSQTSHDRDEAFF TGTGCCAGCAGCCAGACAAGCCATGACAGGGATGAAGCTTTCTTT
TRBJ2-2 NA TRBV5-5 NA CASSSRVDTGELFF TGTGCCAGCAGCTCCAGGGTCGACACCGGGGAGCTGTTTTTT
TRBJ2-1 TRBD2 TRBV5-4 NA CASSTARASGRNEQFF TGTGCCAGCAGCACCGCCAGGGCTAGCGGACGGAATGAGCAGTTCTTC
TRBJ2-7 TRBD1 TRBV18 NA CASSPPSRGQYEQYF TGTGCCAGCTCACCACCCAGCAGGGGGCAATACGAGCAGTACTTC
TRBJ1-3 NA TRBV4-1 once CASSLLLNSRALSGNTIYF TGCGCCAGCAGCCTTTTACTTAATTCCAGGGCCCTCTCTGGAAACACCATATATTTT
TRBJ2-2 TRBD2 TRBV2 NA CASTKRGSGGTGELFF TGTGCCAGCACGAAGCGGGGATCCGGGGGGACCGGGGAGCTGTTTTTT
TRBJ1-6 TRBD1 TRBV4-3 NA CASSPTYAQGAQPYNSPLHF TGCGCCAGCAGCCCAACGTACGCACAGGGGGCCCAGCCCTATAATTCACCCCTCCACTTT
TRBJ2-3 NA TRBV12-5 NA CASGLTPGTDTQYF TGTGCTAGTGGTTTGACCCCAGGAACAGATACGCAGTATTTT
TRBJ2-7 TRBD1 TRBV13 NA CASSTRQGWYEQYF TGTGCCAGCAGCACGCGACAGGGGTGGTACGAGCAGTACTTC
TRBJ2-5 NA TRBV6-5 many CASSKAGQGTQYF TGTGCCAGCAGTAAGGCCGGGCAGGGGACCCAGTACTTC
TRBJ2-7 TRBD2 TRBV7-8 few CASSRTSGATYEQYF TGTGCCAGCAGCCGAACTAGCGGGGCTACCTACGAGCAGTACTTC
TRBJ2-5 NA TRBV6-6 NA CASSSPGGLGDF TGTGCCAGCAGCTCCCCCGGGGGGCTTGGAGACTTC
TRBJ2-7 NA TRBV21-1 NA CASSKPPSSGRACEQYF TGTGCCAGCAGCAAACCCCCTTCTAGCGGGAGGGCCTGCGAGCAGTACTTC
TRBJ2-2 TRBD2 TRBV27 many CASGPGTITGELFF TGTGCCAGCGGGCCCGGGACTATCACCGGGGAGCTGTTTTTT